This entry lists 7 T cell receptor beta chains sequenced from one sample in a study of shared clonotypes between healthy human individuals. Clones were read by immunoSEQ multiplex PCR, and TCRdb kept only the in-frame ones, dropping some. The sample has around 1,100,000 clones; approximately 80% are singletons. Material for sequencing was memory CD4+ T cells from PBMCs. Specified subset: CD45RA-negative fraction. These receptors were obtained from a man aged 18 to 29 in good health. Some clones in this sample may be carry-over from other donors' samples.

This clone was recorded a few times. The chain links TRBV5-1 to TRBJ2-7; no reliable D call. The germline V and J ends were trimmed by 8 bases and 4 bases, with 13 bases remaining between them. The CDR3 is 12 residues long. Germline-derived CDR1 and CDR2 are SGHRS and YFSETQ. CDR3 protein: CASRAPGYEQYF. The CDR3 DNA reads as TGCGCCAGTAGGGCCCCCGGTTACGAGCAGTACTTC.

V and J are TRBV6-1 and TRBJ2-7; the D gene is possibly TRBD1 (6 bases). The CDR3 extends over 13 amino acids. V was pared by 5 bases and J by 8 bases, with 16 bases between. Germline V gene lookup returns CDR1 MNHNS and CDR2 SASEGT. The chain's CDR3 is CASSQGQGTKQYF. The CDR3 DNA is TGTGCCAGCAGTCAGGGGCAGGGGACCAAGCAGTACTTC.

This clone was detected ten times or more. This rearrangement joins TRBV7-3 to TRBJ1-3, with 10 bases aligning to TRBD1. This CDR3 contains 14 residues. Germline trimming cut 5 bases from V and 6 bases from J; bases unmatched to any gene: 4. Germline V lookup: CDR1 SGHTA, CDR2 FQGTGA. The CDR3 nucleotides read TGTGCCAGCAGCCGAGGACAGGGGGAAAACACCATATATTTT. It translates to CASSRGQGENTIYF. The whole variable domain, remainder taken from reference TRBV7-3 and TRBJ1-3, is GAGVSQTPSNKVTEKGKYVELRCDPISGHTALYWYRQSLGQGPEFLIYFQGTGAADDSGLPNDRFFAVRPEGSVSTLKIQRTERGDSAVYLCASSRGQGENTIYFGEGSWLTVV.

This clone came up once. This chain uses TRBV30 with TRBJ1-1; maybe TRBD1 (5 bases). The CDR3 consists of 15 residues. V lost 6 bases, J lost 0 bases, and 17 bases lay in between. Germline CDR1 reads GTSNPN; CDR2 reads SVGIG (reference sequence). The CDR3 protein is CACSRGRVMNTEAFF. The CDR3 DNA is TGTGCCTGTTCCCGGGGCCGAGTCATGAACACTGAAGCTTTCTTT. Filled out from reference TRBV30 and TRBJ1-1, the complete variable domain reads SQTIHQWPATLVQPVGSPLSLECTVEGTSNPNLYWYRQAAGRGLQLLFYSVGIGQISSEVPQNLSASRPQDRQFILSSKKLLLSDSGFYLCACSRGRVMNTEAFFGQGTRLTVV.

CDR3 loop: CASSKQEKENTIYF. CDR3 coding DNA: TGTGCCAGCAGCAAACAGGAAAAGGAAAACACCATATATTTT. This rearrangement joins TRBV21-1 to TRBJ1-3; TRBD1 was called by the table and not checked on the DNA. TRBV21-1 is a known pseudogene. The CDR3 spans 14 residues.

The V gene is TRBV7-2, the J gene TRBJ2-3, with a possible D match to TRBD2 (6 bases). In germline, CDR1 is SGHTA, CDR2 FQGNSA. V lost 8 bases and J lost 0, with 9 bases in between. The CDR3 has 13 amino acids. CDR3 DNA: TGTGCCAGCCCGAGCGGGAGCACAGATACGCAGTATTTT. Protein sequence: CASPSGSTDTQYF.

Remarks on this clone: This may come from a read error, since a much larger clone is one base off. At the DNA level, this CDR3 is encoded by other sequences in the same sample as well. V gene TRBV28 combines with J gene TRBJ2-6; no reliable D call. This CDR3 region has 15 residues. The germline V and J ends were trimmed by 3 bases and 0 bases, with 6 bases remaining between them. CDR1 is MDHEN and CDR2 is SYDVKM in the germline V gene. CDR3 in amino acids: CASSFGASGANVLTF. The DNA of the CDR3 is TGTGCCAGCAGTTTCGGAGCCTCTGGGGCCAACGTCCTGACTTTC.